A selection of T cell receptor beta chains follows, all from one sample in a study of CD8+CD57+ T cells in acquired aplastic anemia. TCRdb re-called the reads through MiXCR, storing one row per CDR3 protein. The data show about 240,000 distinct CDR3 sequences, with 45% to 50% seen just once and 7% to 10% held by the top ten. The specimen sequenced was sorted CD4+, CD8+, or CD8+CD57+ T cells (not recorded which) from PBMCs. The receptors were gathered from a human donor with aplastic anemia. Each CDR3 is given with its conserved first and last residue. D genes are given only for firm matches. Not all rows give a size; the values are once, few, many and, for expanded clones, a class.

abundance	v_gene	d_gene	j_gene	CDR3nt	CDR3aa
-	TRBV6-5	TRBD1	TRBJ2-1	TGTGCCAGCAGTGACCTGTCTCGACAGGGGGACAATGAGCAGTTCTTC	CASSDLSRQGDNEQFF
-	TRBV7-6	-	TRBJ1-4	TGTGCCAGCAGCTACAGAGAATCAACTAATGAAAAACTGTTTTTT	CASSYRESTNEKLFF
-	TRBV12-3/TRBV12-4	-	TRBJ2-1	TGTGCCAGCAGTACCGGAATAGCGGCGTACAATGAGCAGTTCTTC	CASSTGIAAYNEQFF
many	TRBV7-9	-	TRBJ1-1	TGTGCCAGCAGCTTACAACTCGGGAAGAACACTGAAGCTTTCTTT	CASSLQLGKNTEAFF
-	TRBV12-5	TRBD1	TRBJ1-2	TGTGCCAGCACCGACAGGGTGAGAGGCTACACCTTC	CASTDRVRGYTF
many	TRBV13	-	TRBJ2-3	TGTGCCAGCAGCTACGCAATAGATACGCAGTATTTT	CASSYAIDTQYF
many	TRBV9	-	TRBJ1-2	TGTGCCAGCAGCACCCGCCTCGGCTACACCTTC	CASSTRLGYTF
few	TRBV5-1	-	TRBJ2-7	TGCGCCAGCAGCTTGGCGGTGGGTCCATACGAGCAGTACTTC	CASSLAVGPYEQYF
many	TRBV5-8	-	TRBJ1-6	TGTGCCAGCAGCTTCAGTCGTGTGGATTCACCCCTCCACTTT	CASSFSRVDSPLHF
-	TRBV7-9	-	TRBJ1-3	TGTGCCGGGACTGGAAACACCATATATTTT	CAGTGNTIYF
many	TRBV19	-	TRBJ1-1	TGTGCCAGTAGGAGGTTAATGAACACTGAAGCTTTCTTT	CASRRLMNTEAFF
few	TRBV27	-	TRBJ2-7	TGTGCCAGCAGTTTGGTGGGGCAGGGGAACTACGAGCAGTACTTC	CASSLVGQGNYEQYF
-	TRBV12-3/TRBV12-4	-	TRBJ1-4	TGTGCCAGCGCCCAAGGCGAGATTGCAACTAATGAAAAACTGTTTTTT	CASAQGEIATNEKLFF
-	TRBV25-1	-	TRBJ1-3	TGTGCCAGCAGCTTGGAACAGTACCCAAACACCATATATTTT	CASSLEQYPNTIYF
once	TRBV24-1	TRBD1	TRBJ1-2	TGTGCCACCAGTGAAGGGGGCGGCGGCTACACCTTC	CATSEGGGGYTF
-	TRBV19	-	TRBJ2-7	TGTGCCACGAGCGGGACAGAGCCTCCCGAGCAGTACTTC	CATSGTEPPEQYF
many	TRBV12-5	-	TRBJ1-5	TGTGCTAGTGCCATGGGGGGGGGCAATCAGCCCCAGCATTTT	CASAMGGGNQPQHF
-	TRBV28	TRBD2	TRBJ2-1	TGTGCCAGCAGTCCGCGCGGGAGCTCCTACAATGAGCAGTTCTTC	CASSPRGSSYNEQFF
-	TRBV20-1	TRBD1	TRBJ2-2	TGCAGTGCCAGGTACAGGGGGCTTGCCGGGGAGCTGTTTTTT	CSARYRGLAGELFF
-	TRBV6-2/TRBV6-3	TRBD1	TRBJ1-1	TGTGCCAGCAGTTACCCTCCGACAGGGGGCAACGCTGAAGCTTTCTTT	CASSYPPTGGNAEAFF
many	TRBV15	TRBD2	TRBJ2-5	TGTGCCACCAGCAGTTACAGCGGGGGAGGGACCCAGTACTTC	CATSSYSGGGTQYF
many	TRBV7-8	TRBD1	TRBJ2-5	TGTGCCAGCAGCCCCCACGAGGGACAGCTACAAGAGACCCAGTACTTC	CASSPHEGQLQETQYF
-	TRBV25-1	-	TRBJ2-3	TGTGCCAGCAGTTACTCGGGTGGGAGCACAGATACGCAGTATTTT	CASSYSGGSTDTQYF
-	TRBV20-1	TRBD1	TRBJ2-1	TGCAGTGCCTGGCATACCGGGACAGGGCTGAATGAGCAGTTCTTC	CSAWHTGTGLNEQFF
many	TRBV9	-	TRBJ2-1	TGTGCCAGCAGCCTCGGGAACCAGGTACGATGGAATGAGCAGTTCTTC	CASSLGNQVRWNEQFF
many	TRBV7-9	TRBD2	TRBJ2-1	TGTGCCAGCAGCTACGGACTAGCGGGGGCCTTGGGTGAGCAGTTCTTC	CASSYGLAGALGEQFF
-	TRBV7-2	TRBD2	TRBJ2-5	TGTGCCAGCAGCTCCCCCGGGACTAGTGATGAGACCCAGTACTTC	CASSSPGTSDETQYF
-	TRBV6-4	-	TRBJ2-1	TGTGCCAGCAGTGCTCTCGGGACCCGCGAGAACAATGAGCAGTTCTTC	CASSALGTRENNEQFF
-	TRBV7-8	TRBD2	TRBJ2-1	TGTGCCAGCAGATCCAGCGGGGGGTGGAATGAGCAGTTCTTC	CASRSSGGWNEQFF
-	TRBV12-3/TRBV12-4	TRBD2	TRBJ2-1	TGTGCCAGCAGTTTTCGGAGCGGGAGTTCAGATGAGCAGTTCTTC	CASSFRSGSSDEQFF
many	TRBV5-1	TRBD1	TRBJ2-2	TGCGCCAGCAGCTTGTGGGGACAGGGGGCCGGCGGGGAGCTGTTTTTT	CASSLWGQGAGGELFF
-	TRBV4-1	-	TRBJ1-2	TGCGCCAGCAGCCAAGATGGAACCACTACTCGACGGATCTATGGCTACACCTTC	CASSQDGTTTRRIYGYTF
few	TRBV13	TRBD1	TRBJ2-7	TGTGCCAGCAGCTTAATTATGGAGAGACAGGGAGTCGAGCAGTACTTC	CASSLIMERQGVEQYF
-	TRBV10-3	-	TRBJ1-1	TGTGCCATCAGTGGCGACAGAACCATGAACACTGAAGCTTTCTTT	CAISGDRTMNTEAFF
once	TRBV6-1	TRBD1	TRBJ1-2	TGTGCCAGCAGCCTCGGGACAGGGATATATGGCTACACCTTC	CASSLGTGIYGYTF
-	TRBV9	-	TRBJ2-7	TGTGCCAGCAGCGTAGGGGCGGGACATCAAATCCTCTCCTACGAGCAGTACTTC	CASSVGAGHQILSYEQYF
-	TRBV6-1	-	TRBJ1-5	TGTGCCAGCACCGACCCGGGGAAGGGGGGACAGCCCCAGCATTTT	CASTDPGKGGQPQHF
-	TRBV10-2	TRBD2	TRBJ2-1	TGCGCCAGCTCCCTAGGACTAGCGGGAGAGGTCTACAATGAGCAGTTCTTC	CASSLGLAGEVYNEQFF
many	TRBV27	-	TRBJ2-1	TGTGCCAGCAGTCGGGGAGACAATGAGCAGTTCTTC	CASSRGDNEQFF
many	TRBV6-5	-	TRBJ2-1	TGTGCCAGCAGCCCACACCACGAAGGTGGGCATGAGCAGTTCTTC	CASSPHHEGGHEQFF
few	TRBV4-3	-	TRBJ2-7	TGCGCCAGCAGCCAAGATGCCGGACAGAGATTCTACGAGCAGTACTTC	CASSQDAGQRFYEQYF
many	TRBV20-1	TRBD2	TRBJ2-5	TGCAGTGCTAGAGATATAAGCGGGGACGGGGAGACCCAGTACTTC	CSARDISGDGETQYF
-	TRBV7-9	-	TRBJ1-4	TGTGCCAGCAGCTTGTCAATGGTGGGGGGCAATGAAAAACTGTTTTTT	CASSLSMVGGNEKLFF
many	TRBV30	-	TRBJ2-1	TGTGCCTGGAGTGTCTTCGGTAGAGAGCAGTTCTTC	CAWSVFGREQFF
few	TRBV18	-	TRBJ2-7	TGTGCCAGCTCAACTGACACTCTTATAGAGCAGTACTTC	CASSTDTLIEQYF